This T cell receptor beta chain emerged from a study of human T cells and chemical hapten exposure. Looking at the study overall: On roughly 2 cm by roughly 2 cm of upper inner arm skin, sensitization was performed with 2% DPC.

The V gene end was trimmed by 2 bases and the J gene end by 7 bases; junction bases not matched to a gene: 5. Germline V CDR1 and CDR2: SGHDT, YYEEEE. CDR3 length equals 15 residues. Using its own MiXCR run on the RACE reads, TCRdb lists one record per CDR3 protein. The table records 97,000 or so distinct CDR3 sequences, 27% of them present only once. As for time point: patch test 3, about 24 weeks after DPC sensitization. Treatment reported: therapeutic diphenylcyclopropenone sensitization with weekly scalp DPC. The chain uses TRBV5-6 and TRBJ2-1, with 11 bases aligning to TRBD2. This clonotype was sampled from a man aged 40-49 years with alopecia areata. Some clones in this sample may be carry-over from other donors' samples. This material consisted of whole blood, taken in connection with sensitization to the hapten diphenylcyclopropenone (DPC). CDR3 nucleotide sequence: TGTGCCAGCAGCTTAGGACTAGCGGGCTTTAATGAGCAGTTCTTC. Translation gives CASSLGLAGFNEQFF.